Listed below are T cell receptor beta chains from one sample, sequenced in a study of blood T cell repertoires in COVID-19. The table came from immunoSEQ multiplex PCR; TCRdb's copy has only in-frame clones and leaves some out. The sample consists of about 270,000 clones, 85% to 95% of them appearing once. What was sequenced was PBMCs or T cells enriched from blood (not recorded which). The receptor source for this set is a man aged 35-49 years who had been exposed to COVID-19. Each CDR3 is given with its conserved first and last residue. The D gene is left open where the match is weak. Part of the rows lack a size; the others show once, few, many or a class for expanded clones.

cdr3_length,d_call,v_call,clone_size,j_call,cdr3_aa,cdr3_nt
17,TRBD2,TRBV6-2/TRBV6-3,NA,TRBJ2-7,CASSSLRREYKDEEQYF,TGTGCCAGCAGTTCCCTTCGGCGGGAGTATAAGGATGAAGAGCAGTACTTC
11,NA,TRBV30,NA,TRBJ1-2,CAWSQGWGYTF,TGTGCCTGGAGTCAGGGATGGGGCTACACCTTC
12,TRBD2,TRBV4-1,few,TRBJ2-1,CASSAGGDEQFF,TGCGCCAGCAGCGCCGGGGGGGATGAGCAGTTCTTC
16,NA,TRBV14,NA,TRBJ2-1,CASSPSQGAGRNEQFF,TGTGCCAGCAGCCCGAGTCAGGGCGCTGGACGGAATGAGCAGTTCTTC
15,TRBD1,TRBV9,NA,TRBJ2-7,CASSPRDRAAYEQYF,TGTGCCAGCAGCCCAAGGGACAGGGCGGCCTACGAGCAGTACTTC
13,NA,TRBV7-9,NA,TRBJ1-1,CASSTTGYTEAFF,TGTGCCAGCAGCACTACAGGGTACACTGAAGCTTTCTTT
15,TRBD1,TRBV7-6,NA,TRBJ1-2,CASSTTDRGGYGYTF,TGTGCCAGCAGCACAACGGACAGGGGGGGATATGGCTACACCTTC
14,TRBD1,TRBV27,NA,TRBJ1-5,CASRPWTGDQPQHF,TGTGCCAGCAGACCCTGGACAGGGGATCAGCCCCAGCATTTT
15,NA,TRBV11-1,NA,TRBJ2-5,CASSPTGLVQETQYF,TGTGCCAGCAGCCCGACGGGACTCGTACAAGAGACCCAGTACTTC
15,TRBD1,TRBV6-1,NA,TRBJ1-2,CASSEDTGVLGGYTF,TGTGCCAGCAGTGAAGATACAGGGGTTTTGGGTGGCTACACCTTC
14,NA,TRBV9,NA,TRBJ2-5,CASSVGPGGETQYF,TGTGCCAGCAGCGTAGGTCCAGGAGGAGAGACCCAGTACTTC
17,TRBD1,TRBV7-2,NA,TRBJ2-5,CASSSPGQGVPKETQYF,TGTGCCAGCAGCTCCCCGGGACAGGGAGTACCCAAAGAGACCCAGTACTTC
16,TRBD1,TRBV7-9,NA,TRBJ2-3,CASSPRTGGSTDTQYF,TGTGCCAGCAGCCCGAGGACAGGGGGCTCCACAGATACGCAGTATTTT
15,NA,TRBV7-9,once,TRBJ2-5,CASSVVRDFQETQYF,TGTGCCAGCAGCGTAGTCCGGGACTTCCAAGAGACCCAGTACTTC
12,NA,TRBV6-6,NA,TRBJ1-3,CASSSGGNTIYF,TGTGCCAGCAGTTCAGGGGGAAACACCATATATTTT
15,NA,TRBV7-6,NA,TRBJ2-7,CASSLGGANPYEQYF,TGTGCCAGCAGCTTAGGAGGAGCCAATCCTTACGAGCAGTACTTC
15,TRBD1,TRBV28,NA,TRBJ2-3,CASNPGTGGPDTQYF,TGTGCCAGCAATCCCGGGACAGGGGGCCCAGATACGCAGTATTTT
15,NA,TRBV29-1,NA,TRBJ1-1,CSVGRPLGMNTEAFF,TGCAGCGTTGGGAGGCCGCTGGGGATGAACACTGAAGCTTTCTTT
13,NA,TRBV18,NA,TRBJ2-1,CASSPDRLNEQFF,TGTGCCAGCTCACCAGACAGATTAAATGAGCAGTTCTTC
15,TRBD1,TRBV25-1,NA,TRBJ2-1,CASSESNRGRDEQFF,TGTGCCAGCAGTGAATCGAACAGGGGTAGGGATGAGCAGTTCTTC
16,TRBD1,TRBV5-1,NA,TRBJ1-3,CASSLSQGASGNTIYF,TGCGCCAGCAGCTTGTCCCAGGGGGCGTCTGGAAACACCATATATTTT
13,NA,TRBV30,once,TRBJ1-5,CAWSVLEGTPRHF,TGTGCCTGGAGTGTACTGGAGGGTACACCCCGGCATTTT
14,NA,TRBV24-1,NA,TRBJ2-5,CATSDRTVQETQYF,TGTGCCACCAGCGACAGGACTGTCCAAGAGACCCAGTACTTC
13,NA,TRBV7-2,NA,TRBJ2-2,CASSLVEAGELFF,TGTGCCAGCAGCTTAGTAGAGGCCGGGGAGCTGTTTTTT